A selection of T cell receptor beta chains follows, all from one sample in a study of T cell responses to AZD1222 COVID-19 vaccine. The repertoire was sequenced with immunoSEQ multiplex PCR; TCRdb's copy has only in-frame clones and lacks some. The sample records approximately 180,000 clones, roughly 90% being singletons. The specimen comprised peripheral blood, sampled on day 0 of AZD1222 vaccination. These receptors all stem from an adult in good health. The CDR3 runs from the conserved cysteine through the conserved F or W. The order of the fields is CDR3 DNA, CDR3 protein, clone size, V gene, D gene, J gene. The D gene is left open where the match is weak. A clone size is listed for some rows: how often the clone was seen (once, few, many), or a class if it is expanded.

CDR3nt: TGTGCCTGGAGTGTAGGTAGAGATGGCTACACCTTC
CDR3aa: CAWSVGRDGYTF
abundance: .
v_gene: TRBV30
d_gene: .
j_gene: TRBJ1-2

CDR3nt: TGTGCCAGCAGCCAAGGGGACGGGGGGCGCGGCTACACCTTC
CDR3aa: CASSQGDGGRGYTF
abundance: .
v_gene: TRBV3-1/TRBV3-2
d_gene: .
j_gene: TRBJ1-2

CDR3nt: TGCGCCAGCAGCTCCGGACAGGGATCCTATGGCTACACCTTC
CDR3aa: CASSSGQGSYGYTF
abundance: .
v_gene: TRBV5-1
d_gene: TRBD1
j_gene: TRBJ1-2

CDR3nt: TGTGCCAGCTCAGCGACCACCTCGGGGACTGAAGCTTTCTTT
CDR3aa: CASSATTSGTEAFF
abundance: once
v_gene: TRBV18
d_gene: .
j_gene: TRBJ1-1

CDR3nt: TGTGCCAGCAGTCCAGTAGGGGGAAGTGCTAATGAAAAACTGTTTTTT
CDR3aa: CASSPVGGSANEKLFF
abundance: .
v_gene: TRBV2
d_gene: .
j_gene: TRBJ1-4

CDR3nt: TGTGCCAGCATGCCGGGTTCTTACTATGGCTACACCTTC
CDR3aa: CASMPGSYYGYTF
abundance: few
v_gene: TRBV2
d_gene: .
j_gene: TRBJ1-2

CDR3nt: TGCGCCAGCAGCCAAGATATGGCAGGCGGGGAAAAACTGTTTTTT
CDR3aa: CASSQDMAGGEKLFF
abundance: .
v_gene: TRBV4-1
d_gene: .
j_gene: TRBJ1-4

CDR3nt: TGTGCCAGCAGCCTCTTACCCGGGACACTATCCTACGAGCAGTACTTC
CDR3aa: CASSLLPGTLSYEQYF
abundance: .
v_gene: TRBV7-6
d_gene: .
j_gene: TRBJ2-7

CDR3nt: TGTGCCAGCAGCTCGGGGAGGAGCTATGGCTACACCTTC
CDR3aa: CASSSGRSYGYTF
abundance: .
v_gene: TRBV6-5
d_gene: .
j_gene: TRBJ1-2

CDR3nt: TGTGCCGCGGGGACTACCAATCAGCCCCAGCATTTT
CDR3aa: CAAGTTNQPQHF
abundance: .
v_gene: TRBV15
d_gene: .
j_gene: TRBJ1-5

CDR3nt: TGTGCCAGCAGCCCCCATAGCGCCGTGGACTACAATGAGCAGTTCTTC
CDR3aa: CASSPHSAVDYNEQFF
abundance: .
v_gene: TRBV4-2
d_gene: .
j_gene: TRBJ2-1

CDR3nt: TGTGCCAGCTCACCACGTGGCGGGACAGGGTATGGCACCGGGGAGCTGTTTTTT
CDR3aa: CASSPRGGTGYGTGELFF
abundance: once
v_gene: TRBV18
d_gene: TRBD1
j_gene: TRBJ2-2

CDR3nt: TGTGCCAGCAGCCCTCTCAGGGGCGAGCAGTACTTC
CDR3aa: CASSPLRGEQYF
abundance: once
v_gene: TRBV28
d_gene: .
j_gene: TRBJ2-7

CDR3nt: TGTGCCAGCAGCTTAGGTCTGGTGGCCAGGGCATCTGAGCAGTTCTTC
CDR3aa: CASSLGLVARASEQFF
abundance: .
v_gene: TRBV7-2
d_gene: .
j_gene: TRBJ2-1

CDR3nt: TGTGCCAGCAGTTTTCTAGCGGGAGAAGAGACCCAGTACTTC
CDR3aa: CASSFLAGEETQYF
abundance: .
v_gene: TRBV27
d_gene: TRBD2
j_gene: TRBJ2-5

CDR3nt: TGCGCCAGCAGCTCCCCGGGGAGGACTGAAGCTTTCTTT
CDR3aa: CASSSPGRTEAFF
abundance: .
v_gene: TRBV5-1
d_gene: .
j_gene: TRBJ1-1

CDR3nt: TGTGCCAGCAGCCAAGATAGTGTGGGACTAGCCCGCCCGGGGGATGAGCAGTTCTTC
CDR3aa: CASSQDSVGLARPGDEQFF
abundance: .
v_gene: TRBV3-1/TRBV3-2
d_gene: TRBD2
j_gene: TRBJ2-1

CDR3nt: TGTGCCACCCGGGATTACTATGGCTACACCTTC
CDR3aa: CATRDYYGYTF
abundance: .
v_gene: TRBV6-5
d_gene: .
j_gene: TRBJ1-2

CDR3nt: TGTGCCAGCAGCTCCCAGCGGAGCTCCTACGAGCAGTACTTC
CDR3aa: CASSSQRSSYEQYF
abundance: few
v_gene: TRBV7-2
d_gene: .
j_gene: TRBJ2-7

CDR3nt: TGTGCCAGCAGTTTAGCGGGTACCTACGAGCAGTACTTC
CDR3aa: CASSLAGTYEQYF
abundance: .
v_gene: TRBV27
d_gene: .
j_gene: TRBJ2-7

CDR3nt: TGTGCCTGGAGTCTCGAACAGGTAGCTGGAGGCTACACCTTC
CDR3aa: CAWSLEQVAGGYTF
abundance: .
v_gene: TRBV30
d_gene: .
j_gene: TRBJ1-2

CDR3nt: TGCGCCAGCAGCTTGGGGGACAGGGGCCACGAGCAGTACTTC
CDR3aa: CASSLGDRGHEQYF
abundance: .
v_gene: TRBV5-1
d_gene: TRBD1
j_gene: TRBJ2-7

CDR3nt: TGTGCCAGTAGTATGATACAGGGAAATTCACCCCTCCACTTT
CDR3aa: CASSMIQGNSPLHF
abundance: .
v_gene: TRBV19
d_gene: .
j_gene: TRBJ1-6

CDR3nt: TGTGCCAGCAGCATTGGGACTAGCGGAGCTTACAATGAGCAGTTCTTC
CDR3aa: CASSIGTSGAYNEQFF
abundance: .
v_gene: TRBV5-5
d_gene: TRBD2
j_gene: TRBJ2-1

CDR3nt: TGCGCCAGCAGCATTGGGACACCTGAAGCTTTCTTT
CDR3aa: CASSIGTPEAFF
abundance: .
v_gene: TRBV5-1
d_gene: .
j_gene: TRBJ1-1

CDR3nt: TGTGCCAGCAGCTCGATAGACAGGGACTTAGACCTATGCGAGCAGTACTTC
CDR3aa: CASSSIDRDLDLCEQYF
abundance: .
v_gene: TRBV7-3
d_gene: .
j_gene: TRBJ2-7

CDR3nt: TGTGCCAGCAGAACCGACGGGACAGGGAATGAAAAACTGTTTTTT
CDR3aa: CASRTDGTGNEKLFF
abundance: few
v_gene: TRBV2
d_gene: TRBD1
j_gene: TRBJ1-4

CDR3nt: TGTGCCAGCAGTTACTCTTCGGGGGGCGCGGGCGAGCAGTACTTC
CDR3aa: CASSYSSGGAGEQYF
abundance: .
v_gene: TRBV6-6
d_gene: .
j_gene: TRBJ2-7

CDR3nt: TGTGCCAGCAGTAGAGGCTCTAGGGGGGACAGGAATAACTATGGCTACACCTTC
CDR3aa: CASSRGSRGDRNNYGYTF
abundance: .
v_gene: TRBV7-8
d_gene: TRBD1
j_gene: TRBJ1-2

CDR3nt: TGTGCCAGCTCGGCACTGGCGGCGGACTATGGCTACACCTTC
CDR3aa: CASSALAADYGYTF
abundance: .
v_gene: TRBV9
d_gene: .
j_gene: TRBJ1-2

CDR3nt: TGTGCCAGCAGCGTAGCTGGAGTGAAGGGCGACGAGCAGTACTTC
CDR3aa: CASSVAGVKGDEQYF
abundance: .
v_gene: TRBV9
d_gene: .
j_gene: TRBJ2-7

CDR3nt: TGTGCCAGCAGTTTTCCCACGGACCAAGCTTTCTTT
CDR3aa: CASSFPTDQAFF
abundance: .
v_gene: TRBV12-3/TRBV12-4
d_gene: .
j_gene: TRBJ1-1

CDR3nt: TGCGCCAGCAGTGCCCATCCAGGGGAACAGCCCCAGCATTTT
CDR3aa: CASSAHPGEQPQHF
abundance: .
v_gene: TRBV10-1
d_gene: .
j_gene: TRBJ1-5

CDR3nt: TGTGCCAGCAGGACTCTAGCGGGAGCTTTCTACGAGCAGTACTTC
CDR3aa: CASRTLAGAFYEQYF
abundance: .
v_gene: TRBV6-5
d_gene: TRBD2
j_gene: TRBJ2-7

CDR3nt: TGTGCCTGGAGCCAGGGGATTGGGACAGGGAGGAATGAGCAGTTCTTC
CDR3aa: CAWSQGIGTGRNEQFF
abundance: .
v_gene: TRBV30
d_gene: TRBD1
j_gene: TRBJ2-1

CDR3nt: TGTGTCAGAAGCTTAGTCCCTGGAAACACCATATATTTT
CDR3aa: CVRSLVPGNTIYF
abundance: .
v_gene: TRBV7-5
d_gene: .
j_gene: TRBJ1-3